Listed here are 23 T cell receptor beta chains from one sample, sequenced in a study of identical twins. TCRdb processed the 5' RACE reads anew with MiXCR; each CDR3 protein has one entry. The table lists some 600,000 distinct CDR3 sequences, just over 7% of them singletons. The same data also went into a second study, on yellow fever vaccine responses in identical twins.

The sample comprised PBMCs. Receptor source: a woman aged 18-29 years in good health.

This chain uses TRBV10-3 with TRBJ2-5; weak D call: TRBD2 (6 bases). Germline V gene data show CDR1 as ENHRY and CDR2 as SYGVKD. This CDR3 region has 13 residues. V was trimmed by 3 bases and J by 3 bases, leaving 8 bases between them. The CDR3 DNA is TGTGCCATCAGTGAAAGGGAGGAAGAGACCCAGTACTTC. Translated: CAISEREEETQYF.

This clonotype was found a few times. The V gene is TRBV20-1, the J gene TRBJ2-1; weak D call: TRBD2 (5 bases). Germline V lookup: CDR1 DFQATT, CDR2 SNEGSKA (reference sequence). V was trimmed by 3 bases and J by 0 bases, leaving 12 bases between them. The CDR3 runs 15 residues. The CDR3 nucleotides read TGCAGTGCTAGGGACTTGGGGAGCTCCTACAATGAGCAGTTCTTC. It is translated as CSARDLGSSYNEQFF.

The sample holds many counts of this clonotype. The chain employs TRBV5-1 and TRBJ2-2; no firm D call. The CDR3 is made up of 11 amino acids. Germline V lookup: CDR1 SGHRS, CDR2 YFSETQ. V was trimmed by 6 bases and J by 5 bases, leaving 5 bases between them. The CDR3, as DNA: TGCGCCAGCAAAGATACCGGGGAGCTGTTTTTT. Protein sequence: CASKDTGELFF.

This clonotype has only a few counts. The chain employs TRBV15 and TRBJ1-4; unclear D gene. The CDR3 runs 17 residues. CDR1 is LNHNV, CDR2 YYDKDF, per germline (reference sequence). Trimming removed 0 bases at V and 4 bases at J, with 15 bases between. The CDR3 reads CATSREGGRSFNEKLFF. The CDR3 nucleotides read TGTGCCACCAGCAGAGAGGGCGGAAGAAGCTTTAATGAAAAACTGTTTTTT.

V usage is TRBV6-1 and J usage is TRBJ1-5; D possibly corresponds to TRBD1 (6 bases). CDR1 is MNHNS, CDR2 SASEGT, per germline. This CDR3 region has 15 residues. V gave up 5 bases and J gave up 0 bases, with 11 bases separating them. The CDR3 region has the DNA TGTGCCAGCAGTAAGACAGGAGATAGCAATCAGCCCCAGCATTTT. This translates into CASSKTGDSNQPQHF.

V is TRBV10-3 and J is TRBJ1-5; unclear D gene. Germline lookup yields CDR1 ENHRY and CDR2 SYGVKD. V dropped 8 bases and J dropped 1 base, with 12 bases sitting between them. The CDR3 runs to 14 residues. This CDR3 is CAIREEGSNQPQHF. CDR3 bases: TGTGCCATCCGAGAGGAGGGAAGCAATCAGCCCCAGCATTTT.

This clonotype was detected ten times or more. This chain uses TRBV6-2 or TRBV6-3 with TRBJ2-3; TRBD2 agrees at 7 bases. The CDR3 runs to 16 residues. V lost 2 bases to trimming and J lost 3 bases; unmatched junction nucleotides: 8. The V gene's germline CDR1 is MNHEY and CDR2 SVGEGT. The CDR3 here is CASSYASGEGTDTQYF. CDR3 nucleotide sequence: TGTGCCAGCAGTTACGCGAGCGGGGAGGGGACAGATACGCAGTATTTT.

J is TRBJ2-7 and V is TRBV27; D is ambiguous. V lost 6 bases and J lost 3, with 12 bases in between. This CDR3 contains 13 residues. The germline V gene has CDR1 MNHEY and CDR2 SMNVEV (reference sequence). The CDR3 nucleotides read TGTGCCAGCAGCCCTGGCGCTCGCTACGAGCAGTACGTC. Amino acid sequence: CASSPGARYEQYV.

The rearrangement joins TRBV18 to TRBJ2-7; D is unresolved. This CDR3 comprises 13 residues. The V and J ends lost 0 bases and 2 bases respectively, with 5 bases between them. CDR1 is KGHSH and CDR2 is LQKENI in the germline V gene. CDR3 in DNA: TGTGCCAGCTCACCACCTATCCCCTACGAGCAGTACTTC. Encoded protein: CASSPPIPYEQYF.

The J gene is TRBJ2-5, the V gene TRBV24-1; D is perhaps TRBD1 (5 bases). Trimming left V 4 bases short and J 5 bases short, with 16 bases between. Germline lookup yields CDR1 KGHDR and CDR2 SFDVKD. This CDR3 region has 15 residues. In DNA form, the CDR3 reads TGTGCCACCAGTGACCCGACAGTAAAGGGCGAGACCCAGTACTTC. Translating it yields CATSDPTVKGETQYF.

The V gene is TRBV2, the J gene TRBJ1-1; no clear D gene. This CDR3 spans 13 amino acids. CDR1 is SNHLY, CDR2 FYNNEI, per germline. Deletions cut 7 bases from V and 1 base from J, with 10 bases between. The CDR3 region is CASTSLGNTEAFF. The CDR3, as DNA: TGTGCCAGCACCTCTCTGGGGAACACTGAAGCTTTCTTT.

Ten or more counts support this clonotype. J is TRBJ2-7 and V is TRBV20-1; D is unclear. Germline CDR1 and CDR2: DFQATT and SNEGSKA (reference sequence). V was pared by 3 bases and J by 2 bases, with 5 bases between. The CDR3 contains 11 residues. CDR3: CSARGAYEQYV. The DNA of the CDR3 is TGCAGTGCTAGGGGCGCCTACGAGCAGTACGTC.

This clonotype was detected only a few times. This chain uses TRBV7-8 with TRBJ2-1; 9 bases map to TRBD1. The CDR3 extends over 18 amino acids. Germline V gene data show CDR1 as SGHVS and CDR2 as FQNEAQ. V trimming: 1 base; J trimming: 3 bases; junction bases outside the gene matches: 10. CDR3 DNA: TGTGCCAGCAGCTTAGGGAGATCAAGGACAGGGGTCTACAATGAGCAGTTCTTC. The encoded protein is CASSLGRSRTGVYNEQFF.

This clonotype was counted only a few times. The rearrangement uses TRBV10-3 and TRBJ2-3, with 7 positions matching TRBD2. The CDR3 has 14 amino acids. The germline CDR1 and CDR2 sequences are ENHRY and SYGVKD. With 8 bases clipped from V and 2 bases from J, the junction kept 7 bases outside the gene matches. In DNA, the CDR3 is TGTGCCATCCAGCGGGACGGCCTCACAGATACGCAGTATTTT. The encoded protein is CAIQRDGLTDTQYF.

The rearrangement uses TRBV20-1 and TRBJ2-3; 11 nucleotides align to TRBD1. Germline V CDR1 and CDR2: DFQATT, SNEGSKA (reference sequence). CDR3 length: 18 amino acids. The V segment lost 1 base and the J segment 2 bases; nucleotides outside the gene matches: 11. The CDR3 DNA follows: TGCAGTGCTAGAGGGGCCCGGGACAGGGGGACCCACACAGATACGCAGTATTTT. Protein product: CSARGARDRGTHTDTQYF.

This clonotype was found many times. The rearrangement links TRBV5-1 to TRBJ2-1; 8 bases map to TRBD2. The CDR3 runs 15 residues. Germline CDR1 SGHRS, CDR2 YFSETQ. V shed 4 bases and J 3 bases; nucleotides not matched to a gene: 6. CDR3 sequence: CASSNTGTSYNEQFF. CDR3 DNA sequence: TGCGCCAGCAGCAACACCGGGACTAGCTACAATGAGCAGTTCTTC.

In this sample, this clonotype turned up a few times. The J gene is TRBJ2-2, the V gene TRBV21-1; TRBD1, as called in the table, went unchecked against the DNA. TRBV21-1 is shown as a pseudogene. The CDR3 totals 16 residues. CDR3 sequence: CASTRGHYKRSGELFF. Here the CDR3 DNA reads TGTGCCAGCACCCGGGGCCACTACAAGCGGAGCGGGGAGCTGTTTTTT.

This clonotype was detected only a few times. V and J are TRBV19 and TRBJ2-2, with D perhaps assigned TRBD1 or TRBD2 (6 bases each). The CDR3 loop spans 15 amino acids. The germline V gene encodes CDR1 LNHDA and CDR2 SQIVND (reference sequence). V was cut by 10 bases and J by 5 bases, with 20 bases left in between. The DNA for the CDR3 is TGTGCCACCACCGAGGTGGGGGGCAGGACCGGGGAGCTGTTTTTT. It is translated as CATTEVGGRTGELFF.

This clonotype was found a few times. CDR3 in amino acids: CASSLGQGLGYGYTF. CDR3 sequence (DNA): TGTGCCAGCAGCTTAGGACAGGGTCTCGGCTATGGCTACACCTTC. This chain links TRBV7-6 with TRBJ1-2; 7 bases line up with TRBD1. The CDR3 runs to 15 residues. V was pared by 1 base and J by 4 bases, with 6 bases of the junction left unmatched. Germline V gene sequence: CDR1 SGHVS, CDR2 FNYEAQ.

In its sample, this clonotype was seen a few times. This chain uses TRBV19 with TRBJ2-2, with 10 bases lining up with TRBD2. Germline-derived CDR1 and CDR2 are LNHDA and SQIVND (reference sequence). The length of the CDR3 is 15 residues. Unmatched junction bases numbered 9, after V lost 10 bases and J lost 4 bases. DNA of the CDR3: TGTGCCACTACACCGGGACTAGCGAGCACCGGGGAGCTGTTTTTT. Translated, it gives CATTPGLASTGELFF.

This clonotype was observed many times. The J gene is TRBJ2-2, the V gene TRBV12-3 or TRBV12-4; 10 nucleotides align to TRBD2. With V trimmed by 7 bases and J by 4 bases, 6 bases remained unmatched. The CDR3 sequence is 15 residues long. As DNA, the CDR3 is TGTGCCAGCAAACTAGCGGGGAGTGTCACCGGGGAGCTGTTTTTT. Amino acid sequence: CASKLAGSVTGELFF.

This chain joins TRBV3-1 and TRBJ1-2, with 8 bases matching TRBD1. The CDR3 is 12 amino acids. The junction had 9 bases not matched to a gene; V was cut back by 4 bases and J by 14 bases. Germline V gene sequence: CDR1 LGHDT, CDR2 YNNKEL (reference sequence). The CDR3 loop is CASSPGRGLGTF. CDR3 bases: TGTGCCAGCAGCCCAGGCAGGGGGCTCGGGACCTTC. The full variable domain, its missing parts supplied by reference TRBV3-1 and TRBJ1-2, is DTAVSQTPKYLVTQMGNDKSIKCEQNLGHDTMYWYKQDSKKFLKIMFSYNNKELIINETVPNRFSPKSPDKAHLNLHINSLELGDSAVYFCASSPGRGLGTFGSGTRLTVV.

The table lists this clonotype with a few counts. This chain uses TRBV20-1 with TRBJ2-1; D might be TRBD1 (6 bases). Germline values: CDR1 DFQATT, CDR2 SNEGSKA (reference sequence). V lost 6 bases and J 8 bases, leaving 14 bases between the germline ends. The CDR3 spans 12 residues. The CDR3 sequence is CSAKTTGYEQFF. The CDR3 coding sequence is TGCAGTGCCAAGACGACAGGTTATGAGCAGTTCTTC.